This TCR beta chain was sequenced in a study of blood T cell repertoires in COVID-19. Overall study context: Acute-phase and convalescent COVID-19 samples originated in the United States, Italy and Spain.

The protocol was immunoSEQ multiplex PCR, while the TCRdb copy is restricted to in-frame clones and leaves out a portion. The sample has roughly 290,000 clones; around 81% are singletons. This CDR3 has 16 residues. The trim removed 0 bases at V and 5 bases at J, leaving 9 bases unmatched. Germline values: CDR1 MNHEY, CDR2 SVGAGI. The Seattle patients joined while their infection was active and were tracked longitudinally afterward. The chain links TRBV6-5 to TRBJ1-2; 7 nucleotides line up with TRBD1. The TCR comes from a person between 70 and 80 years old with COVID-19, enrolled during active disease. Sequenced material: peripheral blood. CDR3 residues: CASSYSTATGTYGYTF. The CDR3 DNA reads TGTGCCAGCAGTTACTCGACCGCGACAGGGACGTATGGCTACACCTTC.